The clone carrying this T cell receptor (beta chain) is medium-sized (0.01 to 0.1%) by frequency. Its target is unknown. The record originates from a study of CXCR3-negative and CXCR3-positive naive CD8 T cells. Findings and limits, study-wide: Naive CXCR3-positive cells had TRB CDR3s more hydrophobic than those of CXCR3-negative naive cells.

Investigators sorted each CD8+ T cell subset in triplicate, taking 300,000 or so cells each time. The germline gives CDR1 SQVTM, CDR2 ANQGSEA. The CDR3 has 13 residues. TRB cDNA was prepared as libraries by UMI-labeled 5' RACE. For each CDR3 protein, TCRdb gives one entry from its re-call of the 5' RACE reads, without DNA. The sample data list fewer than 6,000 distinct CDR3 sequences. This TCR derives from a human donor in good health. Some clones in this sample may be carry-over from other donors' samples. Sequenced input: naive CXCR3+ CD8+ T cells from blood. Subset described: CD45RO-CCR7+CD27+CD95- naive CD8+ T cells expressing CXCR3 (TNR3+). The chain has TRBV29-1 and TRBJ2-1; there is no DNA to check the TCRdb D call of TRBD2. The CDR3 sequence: CSVYDSGSGEQFF.